The present TCR beta chain was sequenced within a study of OX40 agonist ivuxolimab in advanced cancers. Study in general: Of the patients, three showed partial responses, one with hepatocellular carcinoma and two with cutaneous melanoma.

Germline CDR1 and CDR2: MDHEN and SYDVKM. The CDR3 length is 13 residues. On this clone: The junction shows a germline mismatch at one end, possibly a read error. The identical CDR3 is also encoded by other nucleotide sequences in the sample.

Here immunoSEQ multiplex PCR was the method, and the copy in TCRdb shows in-frame clones only, minus some. The sample carries under 80,000 clones, 88% recorded once. The receptor was isolated from an adult with an advanced solid tumor such as melanoma, head and neck, liver or kidney cancer. The sequencing here drew on CD4+ or CD8+ T cells sorted from blood, taken in a trial of the OX40 agonist ivuxolimab. J is TRBJ2-5 and V is TRBV28; D ambiguous. The CDR3 reads CASSLSYQETQYF. The DNA of the CDR3 is TGTGCCAGCAGTTTGAGCTACCAGGAGACCCAGTACTTC.